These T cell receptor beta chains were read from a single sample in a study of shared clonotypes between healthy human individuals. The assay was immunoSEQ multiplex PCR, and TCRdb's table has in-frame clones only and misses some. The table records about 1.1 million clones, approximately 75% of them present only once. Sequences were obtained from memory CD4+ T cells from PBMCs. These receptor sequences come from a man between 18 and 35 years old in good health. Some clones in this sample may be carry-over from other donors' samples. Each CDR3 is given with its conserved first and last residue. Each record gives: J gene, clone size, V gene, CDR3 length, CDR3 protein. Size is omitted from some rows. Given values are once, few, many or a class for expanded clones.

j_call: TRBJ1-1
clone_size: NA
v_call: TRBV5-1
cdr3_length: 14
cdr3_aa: CASSSRTANTEAFF

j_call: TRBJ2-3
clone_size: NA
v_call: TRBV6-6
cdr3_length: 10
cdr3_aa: CASRQDTQYF

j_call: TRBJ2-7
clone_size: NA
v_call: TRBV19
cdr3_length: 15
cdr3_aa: CASSIDGRAGYEQYF

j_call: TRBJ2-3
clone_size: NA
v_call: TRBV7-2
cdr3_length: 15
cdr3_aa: CASIGAIKSTDTQYF

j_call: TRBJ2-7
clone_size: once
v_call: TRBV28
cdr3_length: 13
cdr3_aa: CASSYSPTYEQYF

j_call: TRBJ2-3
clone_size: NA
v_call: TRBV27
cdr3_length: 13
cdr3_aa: CASRTSGSDTQYF

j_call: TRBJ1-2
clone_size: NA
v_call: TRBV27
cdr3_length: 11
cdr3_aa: CASGIFRGYTF

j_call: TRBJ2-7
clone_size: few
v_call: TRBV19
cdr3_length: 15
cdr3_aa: CASSMGLWGAYEQYF

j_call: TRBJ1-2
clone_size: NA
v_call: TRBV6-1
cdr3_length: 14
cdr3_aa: CASSWDGPNYGYTF

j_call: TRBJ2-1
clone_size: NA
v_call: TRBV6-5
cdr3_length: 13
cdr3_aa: CASSYSVGTEQFF

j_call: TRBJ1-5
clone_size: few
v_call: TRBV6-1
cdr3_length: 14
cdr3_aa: CASSEERNNQPQHF

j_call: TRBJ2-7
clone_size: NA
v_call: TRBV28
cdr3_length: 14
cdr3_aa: CASSGQARAYEQYF

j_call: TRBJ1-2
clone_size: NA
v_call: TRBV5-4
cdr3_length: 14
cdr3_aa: CASSWDRFNYGYTF

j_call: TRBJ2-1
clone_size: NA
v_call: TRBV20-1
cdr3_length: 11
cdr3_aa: CSARGYNEQFF

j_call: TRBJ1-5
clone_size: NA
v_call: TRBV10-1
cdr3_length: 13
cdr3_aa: CASSRDLNQPQHF

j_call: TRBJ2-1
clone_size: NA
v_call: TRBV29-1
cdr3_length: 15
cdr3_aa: CSVERIGGINDEQFF

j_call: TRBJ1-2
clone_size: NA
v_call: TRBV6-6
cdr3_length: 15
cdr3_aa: CASSYPQGSNYGYTF

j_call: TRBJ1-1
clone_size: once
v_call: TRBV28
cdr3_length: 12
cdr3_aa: CASTLQNGEAFF

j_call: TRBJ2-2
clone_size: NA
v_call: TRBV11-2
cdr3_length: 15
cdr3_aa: CASSWGSGRTGELFF

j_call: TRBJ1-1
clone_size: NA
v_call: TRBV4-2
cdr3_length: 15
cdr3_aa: CASSQDSRADTEAFF

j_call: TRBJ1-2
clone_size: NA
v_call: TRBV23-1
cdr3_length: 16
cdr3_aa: CASSQRANRANYGYTF

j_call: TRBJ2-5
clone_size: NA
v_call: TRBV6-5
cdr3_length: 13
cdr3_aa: CASSRTVKETQYF

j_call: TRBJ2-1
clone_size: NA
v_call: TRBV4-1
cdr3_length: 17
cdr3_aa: CASSQASGTANRHEQFF

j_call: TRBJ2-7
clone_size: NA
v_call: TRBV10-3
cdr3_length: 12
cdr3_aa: CAIGEGSSEQYF

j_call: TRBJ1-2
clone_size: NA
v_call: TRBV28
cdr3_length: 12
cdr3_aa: CASFEGRYGYTF

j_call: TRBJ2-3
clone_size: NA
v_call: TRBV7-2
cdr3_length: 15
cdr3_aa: CASSPYTTSTDTQYF

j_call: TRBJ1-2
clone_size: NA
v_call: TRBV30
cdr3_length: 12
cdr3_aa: CAWSGPGGGYTF

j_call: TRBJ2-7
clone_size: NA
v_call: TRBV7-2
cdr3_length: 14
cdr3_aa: CASSLMRAAYEQYF

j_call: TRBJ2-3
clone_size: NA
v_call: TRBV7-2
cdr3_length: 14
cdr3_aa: CASSFVPLGDTQYF

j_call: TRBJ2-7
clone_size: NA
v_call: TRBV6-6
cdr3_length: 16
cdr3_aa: CASSYPRQGAAYEQYF

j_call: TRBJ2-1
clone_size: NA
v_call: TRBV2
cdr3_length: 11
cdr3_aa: CASSLAGWQFF

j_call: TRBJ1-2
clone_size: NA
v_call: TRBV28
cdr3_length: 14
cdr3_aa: CASITPGQGYGYTF

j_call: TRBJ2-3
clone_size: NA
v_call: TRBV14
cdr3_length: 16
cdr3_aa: CASSLQTGTLTDTQYF

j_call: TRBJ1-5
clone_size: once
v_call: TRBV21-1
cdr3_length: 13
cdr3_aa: CASSKGGFLPQHF

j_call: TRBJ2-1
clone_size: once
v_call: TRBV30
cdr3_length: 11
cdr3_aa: CAWGGYNEQFF

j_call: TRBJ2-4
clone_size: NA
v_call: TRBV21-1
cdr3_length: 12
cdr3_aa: CASRGRNIEPYF

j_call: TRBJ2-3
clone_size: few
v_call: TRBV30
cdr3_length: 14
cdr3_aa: CAWSPGTSGDTQYF